The text below deals with one T cell receptor (beta chain). Its antigen is still unknown. The CDR3 contains 14 residues. Germline CDR1 SEHNR, CDR2 FQNEAQ (reference sequence). V was trimmed by 1 base and J by 1 base, leaving 4 bases between them. The sample originates from a study of shared clonotypes between healthy human individuals. The data were produced by immunoSEQ multiplex PCR, yet TCRdb's version contains in-frame clones alone and is incomplete. The repertoire consists of 490,000 or so clones, with 79% occurring once and the leading ten covering less than 15%. Every one of the donors was a Caucasian adult that lived in Nashville, Tennessee. Regarding the study as a whole: How much donors shared clonotypes was expected to be affected by sequencing depth.

The chain couples TRBV7-9 to TRBJ1-4; D is unclear. The sequence was obtained from a woman aged 35 to 49 in good health. Some clones in this sample may be carry-over from other donors' samples. The sample was PBMCs. The CDR3 is CASSLGITNEKLFF. Here the CDR3 DNA reads TGTGCCAGCAGCTTAGGCATAACTAATGAAAAACTGTTTTTT.